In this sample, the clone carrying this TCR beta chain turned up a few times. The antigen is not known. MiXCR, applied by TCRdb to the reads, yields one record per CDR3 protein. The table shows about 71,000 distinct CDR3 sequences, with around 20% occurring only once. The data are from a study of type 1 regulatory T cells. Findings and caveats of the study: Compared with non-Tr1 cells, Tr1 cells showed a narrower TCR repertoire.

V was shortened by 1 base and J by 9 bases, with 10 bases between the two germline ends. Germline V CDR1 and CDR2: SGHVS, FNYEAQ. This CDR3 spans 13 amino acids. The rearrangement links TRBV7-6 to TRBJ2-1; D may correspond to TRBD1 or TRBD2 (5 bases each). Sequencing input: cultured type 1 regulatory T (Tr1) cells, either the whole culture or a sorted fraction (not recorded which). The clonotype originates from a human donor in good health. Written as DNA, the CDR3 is TGTGCCAGCAGCTTAGGGGGGAGCGGTGAGCAGTTCTTC. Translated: CASSLGGSGEQFF.